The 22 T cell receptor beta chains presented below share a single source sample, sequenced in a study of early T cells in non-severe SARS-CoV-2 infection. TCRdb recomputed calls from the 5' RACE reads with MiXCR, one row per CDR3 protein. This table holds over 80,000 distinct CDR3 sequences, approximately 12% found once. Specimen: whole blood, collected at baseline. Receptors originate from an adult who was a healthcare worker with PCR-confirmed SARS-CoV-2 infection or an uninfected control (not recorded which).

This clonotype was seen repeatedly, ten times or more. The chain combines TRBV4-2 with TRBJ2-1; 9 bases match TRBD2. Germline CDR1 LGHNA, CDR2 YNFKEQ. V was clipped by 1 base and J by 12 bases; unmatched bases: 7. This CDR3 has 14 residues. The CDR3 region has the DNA TGTGCCAGCAGCCAAGGAGGAGAACTAGCGGGGCAGTTCTTC. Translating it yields CASSQGGELAGQFF.

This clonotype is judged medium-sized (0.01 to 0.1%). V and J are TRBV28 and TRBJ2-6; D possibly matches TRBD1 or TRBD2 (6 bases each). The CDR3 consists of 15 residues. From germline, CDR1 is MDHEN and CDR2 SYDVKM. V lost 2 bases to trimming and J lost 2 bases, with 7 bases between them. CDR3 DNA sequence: TGTGCCAGCAGTTTAAGGGGGGCTGGGGCCAACGTCCTGACTTTC. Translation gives CASSLRGAGANVLTF. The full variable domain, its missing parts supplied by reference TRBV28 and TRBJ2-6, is DVKVTQSSRYLVKRTGEKVFLECVQDMDHENMFWYRQDPGLGLRLIYFSYDVKMKEKGDIPEGYSVSREKKERFSLILESASTNQTSMYLCASSLRGAGANVLTFGAGSRLTVL.

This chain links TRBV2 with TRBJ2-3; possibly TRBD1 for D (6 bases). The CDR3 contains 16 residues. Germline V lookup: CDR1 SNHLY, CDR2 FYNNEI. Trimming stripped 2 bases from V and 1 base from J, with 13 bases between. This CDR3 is CASSERSGVGTDTQYF. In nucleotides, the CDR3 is TGTGCCAGCAGTGAAAGGTCAGGGGTTGGCACAGATACGCAGTATTTT.

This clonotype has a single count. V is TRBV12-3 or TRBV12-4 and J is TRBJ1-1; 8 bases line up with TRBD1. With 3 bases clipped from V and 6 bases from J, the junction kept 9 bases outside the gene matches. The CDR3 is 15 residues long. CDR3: CASSLPRGRLAEAFF. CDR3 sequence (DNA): TGTGCCAGCAGTTTGCCCAGGGGGCGCTTGGCTGAAGCTTTCTTT.

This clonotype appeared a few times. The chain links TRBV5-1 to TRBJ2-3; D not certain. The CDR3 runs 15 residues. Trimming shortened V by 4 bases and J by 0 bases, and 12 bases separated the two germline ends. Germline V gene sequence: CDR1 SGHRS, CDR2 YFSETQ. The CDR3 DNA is TGCGCCAGCAGCCTGGACGGTACTAGCACAGATACGCAGTATTTT. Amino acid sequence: CASSLDGTSTDTQYF.

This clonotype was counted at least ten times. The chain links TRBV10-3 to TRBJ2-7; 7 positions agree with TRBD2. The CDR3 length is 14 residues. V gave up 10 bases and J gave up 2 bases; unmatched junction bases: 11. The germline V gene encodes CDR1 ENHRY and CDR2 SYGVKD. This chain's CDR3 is CATLGGSGAYEQYF. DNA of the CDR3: TGTGCCACCCTCGGGGGGTCTGGAGCCTACGAGCAGTACTTC.

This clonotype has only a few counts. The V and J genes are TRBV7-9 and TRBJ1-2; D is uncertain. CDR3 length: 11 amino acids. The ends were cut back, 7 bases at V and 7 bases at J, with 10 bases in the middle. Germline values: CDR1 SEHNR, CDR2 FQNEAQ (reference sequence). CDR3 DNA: TGTGCCAGCAAAAAGACGCGTGGCTACACCTTC. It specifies CASKKTRGYTF. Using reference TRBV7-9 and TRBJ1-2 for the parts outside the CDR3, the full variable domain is DTGVSQNPRHKITKRGQNVTFRCDPISEHNRLYWYRQTLGQGPEFLTYFQNEAQLEKSRLLSDRFSAERPKGSFSTLEIQRTEQGDSAMYLCASKKTRGYTFGSGTRLTVV.

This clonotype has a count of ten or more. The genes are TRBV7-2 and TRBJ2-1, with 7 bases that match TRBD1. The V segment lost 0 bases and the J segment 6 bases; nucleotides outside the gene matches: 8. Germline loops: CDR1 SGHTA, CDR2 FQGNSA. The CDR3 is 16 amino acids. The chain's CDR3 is CASSLADRVRANEQFF. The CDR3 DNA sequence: TGTGCCAGCAGCTTAGCAGACAGGGTGCGGGCCAATGAGCAGTTCTTC.

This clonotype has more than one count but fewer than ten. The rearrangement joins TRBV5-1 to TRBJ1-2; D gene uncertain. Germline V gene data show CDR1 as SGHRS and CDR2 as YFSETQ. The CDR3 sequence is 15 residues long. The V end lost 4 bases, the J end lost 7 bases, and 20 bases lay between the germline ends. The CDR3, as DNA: TGCGCCAGCAGCAGCGAGACCCAAGAAAAGGGTGGCTACACCTTC. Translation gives CASSSETQEKGGYTF. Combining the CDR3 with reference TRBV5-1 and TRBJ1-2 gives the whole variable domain KAGVTQTPRYLIKTRGQQVTLSCSPISGHRSVSWYQQTPGQGLQFLFEYFSETQRNKGNFPGRFSGRQFSNSRSEMNVSTLELGDSALYLCASSSETQEKGGYTFGSGTRLTVV.

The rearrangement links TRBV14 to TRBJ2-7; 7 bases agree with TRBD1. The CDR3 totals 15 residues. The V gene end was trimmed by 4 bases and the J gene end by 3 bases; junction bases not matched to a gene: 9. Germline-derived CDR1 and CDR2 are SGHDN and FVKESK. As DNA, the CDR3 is TGTGCCAGCAGCCGCAGCCCGGGGACAGTCTACGAGCAGTACTTC. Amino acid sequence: CASSRSPGTVYEQYF.

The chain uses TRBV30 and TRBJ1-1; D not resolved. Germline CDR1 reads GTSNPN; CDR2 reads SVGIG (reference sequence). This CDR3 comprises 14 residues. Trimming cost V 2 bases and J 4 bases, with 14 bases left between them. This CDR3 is CAWSFHPGITEAFF. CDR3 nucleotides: TGTGCCTGGAGTTTCCACCCGGGCATCACTGAAGCTTTCTTT. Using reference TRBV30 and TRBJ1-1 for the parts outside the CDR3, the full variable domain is SQTIHQWPATLVQPVGSPLSLECTVEGTSNPNLYWYRQAAGRGLQLLFYSVGIGQISSEVPQNLSASRPQDRQFILSSKKLLLSDSGFYLCAWSFHPGITEAFFGQGTRLTVV.

Written as DNA, the CDR3 is TGCAGTGCCCGCAGGGACCAACAAGCCCAGCATTTT. It yields the protein CSARRDQQAQHF. The chain is built from TRBV20-1 and TRBJ1-5, with D perhaps matching TRBD1 (5 bases). Germline CDR1 is DFQATT and CDR2 is SNEGSKA (reference sequence). V lost 6 bases and J lost 11, with 17 bases in between. This CDR3 comprises 12 residues.

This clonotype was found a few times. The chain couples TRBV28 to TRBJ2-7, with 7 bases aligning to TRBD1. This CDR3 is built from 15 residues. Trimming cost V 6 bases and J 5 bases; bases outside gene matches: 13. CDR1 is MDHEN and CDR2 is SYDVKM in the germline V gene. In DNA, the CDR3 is TGTGCCAGCAGCCCCCGGGACAGAGTAGCCCACGAGCAGTACTTC. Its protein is CASSPRDRVAHEQYF.

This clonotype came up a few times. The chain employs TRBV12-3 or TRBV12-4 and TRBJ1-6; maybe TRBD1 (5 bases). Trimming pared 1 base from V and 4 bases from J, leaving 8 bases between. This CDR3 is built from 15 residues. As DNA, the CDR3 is TGTGCCAGCAGTTTAGGAGGGGTTTATAATTCACCCCTCCACTTT. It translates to CASSLGGVYNSPLHF.

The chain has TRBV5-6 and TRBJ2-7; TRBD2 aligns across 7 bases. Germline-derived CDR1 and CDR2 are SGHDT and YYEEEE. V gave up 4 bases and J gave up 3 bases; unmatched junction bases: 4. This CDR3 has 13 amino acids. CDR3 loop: CASSRPSGYEQYF. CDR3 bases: TGTGCCAGCAGCAGGCCTAGCGGCTACGAGCAGTACTTC.

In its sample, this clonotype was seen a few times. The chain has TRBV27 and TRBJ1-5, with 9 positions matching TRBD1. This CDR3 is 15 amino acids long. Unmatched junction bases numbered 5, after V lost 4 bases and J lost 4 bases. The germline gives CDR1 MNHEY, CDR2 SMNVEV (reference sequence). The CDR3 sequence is CASSSKTGGNQPQHF. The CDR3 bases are TGTGCCAGCAGTTCCAAGACAGGGGGTAATCAGCCCCAGCATTTT.

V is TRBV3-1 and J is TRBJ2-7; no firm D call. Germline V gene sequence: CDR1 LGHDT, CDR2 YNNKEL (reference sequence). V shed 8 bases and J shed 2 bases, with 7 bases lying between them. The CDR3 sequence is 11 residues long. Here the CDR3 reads CASQNTYEQYF. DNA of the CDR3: TGTGCCAGCCAAAACACCTACGAGCAGTACTTC.

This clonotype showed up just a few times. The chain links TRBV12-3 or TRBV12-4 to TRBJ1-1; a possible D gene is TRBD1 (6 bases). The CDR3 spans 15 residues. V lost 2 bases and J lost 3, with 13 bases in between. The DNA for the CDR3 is TGTGCCAGCAGTTTACCCCCGGGGGCGGACACTGAAGCTTTCTTT. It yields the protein CASSLPPGADTEAFF.

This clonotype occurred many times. The CDR3 here is CSARDNRATEAFF. Here the CDR3 DNA reads TGCAGTGCTAGAGATAATAGGGCCACTGAAGCTTTCTTT. The chain combines TRBV20-1 with TRBJ1-1; D unresolved. This CDR3 is 13 amino acids long. The germline V gene encodes CDR1 DFQATT and CDR2 SNEGSKA (reference sequence). V lost 0 bases, J lost 4 bases, and 9 bases lay in between.

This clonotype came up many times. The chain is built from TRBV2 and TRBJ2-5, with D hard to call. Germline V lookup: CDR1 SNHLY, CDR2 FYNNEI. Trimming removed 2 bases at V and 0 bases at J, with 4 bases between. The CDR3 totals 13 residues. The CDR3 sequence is CASSEYHQETQYF. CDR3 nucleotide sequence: TGTGCCAGCAGTGAATACCACCAAGAGACCCAGTACTTC.

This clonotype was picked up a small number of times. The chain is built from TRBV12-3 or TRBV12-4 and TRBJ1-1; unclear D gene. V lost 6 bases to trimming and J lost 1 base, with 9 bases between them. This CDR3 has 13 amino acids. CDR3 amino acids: CASSPEWNTEAFF. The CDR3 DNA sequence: TGTGCCAGCAGCCCAGAGTGGAACACTGAAGCTTTCTTT.

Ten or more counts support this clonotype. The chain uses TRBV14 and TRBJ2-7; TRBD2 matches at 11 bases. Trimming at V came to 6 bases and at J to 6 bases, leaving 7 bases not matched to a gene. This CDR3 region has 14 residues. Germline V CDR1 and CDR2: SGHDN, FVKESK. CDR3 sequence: CASSSTSGISEQYF. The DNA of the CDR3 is TGTGCCAGCAGTTCGACTAGCGGGATATCCGAGCAGTACTTC.